This T cell receptor (beta chain) was observed in a study of blood T cell repertoires in COVID-19. Study overall: Samples representing acute and convalescent COVID-19 were sourced from the United States, Italy and Spain. Nucleic acid was either cDNA or gDNA, and it came from T cells, B-cell-depleted T cells, or PBMCs.

J lost 5 bases, V lost 3 bases, and 2 bases had no gene match. CDR3 size: 13 residues. Germline CDR1 reads SGHTA; CDR2 reads FQGNSA. Original processing notes: Amplification of reference gene primers was used by the study to estimate nucleated cell counts. Clones were read by immunoSEQ multiplex PCR, and TCRdb kept only the in-frame ones, dropping some. V and J calls and clone size are given by that table; D and trimming were obtained from the DNA. The sample has 75,000 to 90,000 clones; around nine tenths are singletons. This receptor was identified in a man aged 45 to 65 with active or convalescent COVID-19. The specimen sequenced was peripheral blood. The V gene is TRBV7-2, the J gene TRBJ2-7; 9 bases align to TRBD2. The chain's CDR3 is CASSFSGGDEQYF. CDR3 DNA: TGTGCCAGCAGCTTTAGCGGGGGAGACGAGCAGTACTTC.